This T cell receptor beta chain stems from a study of blood T cell repertoires in COVID-19. The CDR3 runs 18 residues. CDR1 LGHNA and CDR2 YSLEER come from the germline V gene. Trimming pared 1 base from V and 0 bases from J, leaving 16 bases between. Libraries were prepared by immunoSEQ multiplex PCR; TCRdb keeps only in-frame clonotypes and omits some of them. Altogether nearly 350,000 clones are present, approximately 89% being singletons, with the ten largest covering less than 3.5%. The material sequenced was peripheral blood. This receptor was identified in a woman between 18 and 30 years old who had recovered from COVID-19. The V gene is TRBV4-3, the J gene TRBJ1-5; tentatively, D is TRBD1 (6 bases). CDR3 in amino acids: CASSQAPAGASSNQPQHF. In DNA form, the CDR3 reads TGCGCCAGCAGCCAAGCCCCGGCAGGGGCCTCTAGCAATCAGCCCCAGCATTTT.